This passage covers 24 T cell receptor beta chains from one sample sequenced in a study of blood T cell repertoires in COVID-19. Measured with immunoSEQ multiplex PCR; TCRdb has only the in-frame clones, and not every one. The profile shows about 160,000 clones, 87% of them singletons. Sequenced material: peripheral blood. These receptors were taken from a woman in her fifties or sixties who had recovered from COVID-19.

The gene calls are TRBV6-5 and TRBJ1-5; D not certain. V was shortened by 2 bases and J by 3 bases, with 8 bases between the two germline ends. Germline V lookup: CDR1 MNHEY, CDR2 SVGAGI. This CDR3 is built from 14 residues. The CDR3 DNA sequence: TGTGCCAGCAGTTACGGGCAGATCAATCAGCCCCAGCATTTT. It yields the protein CASSYGQINQPQHF.

The chain uses TRBV15 and TRBJ1-6, with D unresolved. The germline V and J ends were trimmed by 4 bases and 0 bases, with 13 bases remaining between them. CDR3 length equals 17 residues. Germline CDR1 LNHNV, CDR2 YYDKDF (reference sequence). The CDR3 loop is CATSTRTGSSYNSPLHF. DNA of the CDR3: TGTGCCACCAGCACCAGGACGGGGAGCTCCTATAATTCACCCCTCCACTTT.

V usage is TRBV28 and J usage is TRBJ1-5, with D possibly matching TRBD1 (6 bases). Germline loops: CDR1 MDHEN, CDR2 SYDVKM. Trimming stripped 6 bases from V and 2 bases from J, with 14 bases between. The CDR3 loop spans 15 amino acids. The CDR3 bases are TGTGCCAGCAGATGGCCAGGGGAAGGCAATCAGCCCCAGCATTTT. Its protein is CASRWPGEGNQPQHF.

The rearrangement joins TRBV14 to TRBJ1-1; D unclear. CDR3 length equals 13 residues. Trimming stripped 6 bases from V and 6 bases from J, with 14 bases between. CDR1 is SGHDN and CDR2 is FVKESK in the germline V gene. The CDR3 nucleotides are TGTGCCAGCAGAAAAATGTCAGGTCCTGAAGCTTTCTTT. It yields the protein CASRKMSGPEAFF. Filled out from reference TRBV14 and TRBJ1-1, the complete variable domain reads EAGVTQFPSHSVIEKGQTVTLRCDPISGHDNLYWYRRVMGKEIKFLLHFVKESKQDESGMPNNRFLAERTGGTYSTLKVQPAELEDSGVYFCASRKMSGPEAFFGQGTRLTVV.

The chain couples TRBV28 to TRBJ1-2, with 8 bases matching TRBD1. This CDR3 comprises 15 residues. CDR1 MDHEN and CDR2 SYDVKM come from the germline V gene. Trimming took 6 bases from V and 1 from J; bases not matched to a gene: 7. CDR3 in amino acids: CASSRVDRGNYGYTF. The DNA for the CDR3 is TGTGCCAGCAGCCGCGTTGACAGGGGTAACTATGGCTACACCTTC.

The rearrangement links TRBV10-2 to TRBJ2-7; TRBD1 is a possible D gene (5 bases). Germline V gives CDR1 WSHSY, CDR2 SAAADI. The V gene lost 3 bases and the J gene lost 1 base, with 13 bases spanning the gap. The length of the CDR3 is 15 residues. This CDR3 is CASSDTRQGSYEQYF. Here the CDR3 DNA reads TGCGCCAGCAGTGACACGAGGCAGGGATCCTACGAGCAGTACTTC.

V is TRBV7-3 and J is TRBJ2-1, with TRBD2 matching over 10 bases. V was pared by 4 bases and J by 7 bases, with 4 bases of the junction left unmatched. CDR1 is SGHTA, CDR2 FQGTGA, per germline. The CDR3 has 14 residues. DNA of the CDR3: TGTGCCAGCAGCTCTCGGACTAGCGGTAATGAGCAGTTCTTC. The encoded protein is CASSSRTSGNEQFF.

This clone was counted at least ten times. V gene TRBV7-6 combines with J gene TRBJ2-5, with TRBD2 as a possible D gene (5 bases). The germline V gene encodes CDR1 SGHVS and CDR2 FNYEAQ. V shed 5 bases and J shed 5 bases, with 21 bases lying between them. The length of the CDR3 is 16 residues. The CDR3 DNA follows: TGTGCCAGCAGCGTCTCCGGGGTCAAACGAAGGGAGACCCAGTACTTC. It is translated as CASSVSGVKRRETQYF.

V and J are TRBV7-2 and TRBJ2-7, with 8 bases fitting TRBD2. Germline-derived CDR1 and CDR2 are SGHTA and FQGNSA. The V segment lost 5 bases and the J segment 2 bases; nucleotides outside the gene matches: 11. The length of the CDR3 is 16 residues. The DNA of the CDR3 is TGTGCCAGCAGCCAAGCGGGAACTAGCGGAGCCTACGAGCAGTACTTC. This codes for CASSQAGTSGAYEQYF.

The rearrangement joins TRBV30 to TRBJ2-7; TRBD1 is a possible D gene (6 bases). This CDR3 region has 14 residues. Per the germline V gene, CDR1 is GTSNPN and CDR2 is SVGIG (reference sequence). V lost 0 bases to trimming and J lost 5 bases, with 14 bases between them. CDR3: CAWSVIGTGNEQYF. Written as DNA, the CDR3 is TGTGCCTGGAGTGTAATAGGAACAGGGAACGAGCAGTACTTC.

The gene calls are TRBV2 and TRBJ2-7, with 8 bases aligning to TRBD1. Germline V gene sequence: CDR1 SNHLY, CDR2 FYNNEI. This CDR3 comprises 12 residues. The V and J ends lost 6 bases and 6 bases, in that order; junction bases with no gene match: 4. The DNA for the CDR3 is TGTGCCAGCAGCCAACAGGGGGGCGAGCAGTACTTC. Protein sequence: CASSQQGGEQYF.

This chain connects TRBV6-6 to TRBJ1-5; D is unclear. Germline-derived CDR1 and CDR2 are MNHNY and SVGAGI (reference sequence). There are 12 residues in the CDR3. The V and J ends lost 2 bases and 5 bases respectively, with 4 bases between them. CDR3 sequence reads: CASSYGDQPQHF. Written as DNA, the CDR3 is TGTGCCAGCAGTTACGGAGATCAGCCCCAGCATTTT.

This chain uses TRBV4-1 with TRBJ1-2; TRBD1 is a possible D gene (5 bases). The CDR3 loop spans 14 amino acids. Germline lookup yields CDR1 MGHRA and CDR2 YSYEKL. The V and J ends lost 4 bases and 9 bases respectively, with 18 bases between them. The CDR3 DNA reads TGCGCCAGCAGCCTCTCGCGGGGGGAGTCTAGCTACACCTTC. This sequence encodes CASSLSRGESSYTF.

DNA for the CDR3: TGTGCCAGCAGCCCAGACAGGGGCGGTGGCTACACCTTC. It specifies CASSPDRGGGYTF. The V call is TRBV12-3 or TRBV12-4, the J call TRBJ1-2; 8 bases match TRBD1. V shed 6 bases and J 7 bases; nucleotides not matched to a gene: 7. The CDR3 is 13 amino acids.

The gene calls are TRBV7-6 and TRBJ1-1; 10 bases map to TRBD1. The CDR3 sequence is 15 residues long. Germline CDR1 and CDR2: SGHVS and FNYEAQ. V was pared by 5 bases and J by 5 bases, with 8 bases of the junction left unmatched. This CDR3 reads CASSVGQGVGTEAFF. The CDR3 DNA reads as TGTGCCAGCAGCGTAGGACAGGGGGTAGGGACTGAAGCTTTCTTT.

The V gene is TRBV7-8, the J gene TRBJ1-2; no firm D call. CDR1 and CDR2 from the germline V gene are SGHVS and FQNEAQ. The CDR3 sequence is 14 residues long. V lost 2 bases and J lost 2, with 9 bases in between. CDR3 region: CASSLQETNYGYTF. CDR3 nucleotide sequence: TGTGCCAGCAGCTTACAGGAAACCAACTATGGCTACACCTTC.

The chain combines TRBV7-8 with TRBJ2-5; D might be TRBD2 (7 bases). V was pared by 4 bases and J by 5 bases, with 17 bases between. The CDR3 covers 15 residues. In germline, CDR1 is SGHVS, CDR2 FQNEAQ. In DNA form, the CDR3 reads TGTGCCAGCAGCTCCTCTTACGGGGGGCCGGAGACCCAGTACTTC. Protein: CASSSSYGGPETQYF.

This chain uses TRBV4-3 with TRBJ1-1, with D hard to call. The CDR3 extends over 15 amino acids. Germline CDR1 LGHNA, CDR2 YSLEER. V was cut by 1 base and J by 2 bases, with 11 bases left in between. CDR3 loop: CASSQGADGNTEAFF. The CDR3, as DNA: TGCGCCAGCAGCCAAGGAGCGGACGGCAACACTGAAGCTTTCTTT.

The chain links TRBV15 to TRBJ2-5, with a tentative D call TRBD2 (5 bases). CDR1 is LNHNV, CDR2 YYDKDF, per germline (reference sequence). V was trimmed by 1 base and J by 5 bases, leaving 14 bases between them. CDR3 length: 15 residues. CDR3 nucleotide sequence: TGTGCCACCAGCAGAGCGGACTTGCCACAGGAGACCCAGTACTTC. Protein sequence: CATSRADLPQETQYF. Together with reference TRBV15 and TRBJ2-5, the CDR3 gives the full variable domain: DAMVIQNPRYQVTQFGKPVTLSCSQTLNHNVMYWYQQKSSQAPKLLFHYYDKDFNNEADTPDNFQSRRPNTSFCFLDIRSPGLGDTAMYLCATSRADLPQETQYFGPGTRLLVL.

The chain couples TRBV6-4 to TRBJ1-2; D gene unclear. Trimming removed 4 bases at V and 0 bases at J, with 6 bases between. This CDR3 spans 13 amino acids. Per germline, CDR1 MRHNA and CDR2 SNTAGT. CDR3 bases: TGTGCCAGCAGTGGGGCCGCTAACTATGGCTACACCTTC. It is translated as CASSGAANYGYTF.

The rearrangement links TRBV7-9 to TRBJ2-5; 10 positions agree with TRBD1. This CDR3 is built from 14 residues. Trimming at V came to 5 bases and at J to 2 bases, leaving 2 bases not matched to a gene. Germline V gene lookup returns CDR1 SEHNR and CDR2 FQNEAQ (reference sequence). CDR3 sequence: CASSLGQGQETQYF. CDR3 in DNA: TGTGCCAGCAGCCTGGGACAGGGGCAAGAGACCCAGTACTTC.

This clone came up once. The gene calls are TRBV27 and TRBJ2-5, with D possibly TRBD1 on 5 matching bases. The V end was cut by 4 bases, the J end by 5 bases, with 14 bases between. Germline assignment: CDR1 MNHEY and CDR2 SMNVEV (reference sequence). The CDR3 has 14 residues. DNA for the CDR3: TGTGCCAGCAGTTCAGGGCCCCCCGGGGAGACCCAGTACTTC. This codes for CASSSGPPGETQYF.

The chain combines TRBV5-1 with TRBJ2-1; 12 nucleotides align to TRBD2. CDR1 and CDR2 (germline): SGHRS, YFSETQ. The CDR3 contains 14 residues. The J segment lost 6 bases and the V segment lost 7 bases, leaving 5 bases of the junction unmatched. The CDR3 region has the DNA TGCGCCAGCGAGTGGACTAGCGGGGCCAATGAGCAGTTCTTC. Translating gives CASEWTSGANEQFF.

The V gene is TRBV27, the J gene TRBJ2-5; D is uncertain. The V and J ends lost 6 bases and 2 bases respectively, with 13 bases between them. This CDR3 spans 14 amino acids. The germline gives CDR1 MNHEY, CDR2 SMNVEV (reference sequence). Here the CDR3 DNA reads TGTGCCAGCAGCTTGCTTGGGCAGCAAGAGACCCAGTACTTC. Protein: CASSLLGQQETQYF.